One TCR beta chain is described in this entry. These data originate in a study of cytomegalovirus exposure and HLA in healthy donors. At the level of the study: The same platform was used for the approximately 110 validation repertoires and the approximately 670 first-cohort repertoires, a later analysis reported.

The table came from immunoSEQ multiplex PCR; TCRdb's copy has only in-frame clones and leaves some out. The table records around 250,000 clones, around 87% of them present only once. Per germline, CDR1 LGHNA and CDR2 YSLEER. The CDR3 consists of 15 residues. V shed 5 bases and J shed 3 bases, with 17 bases lying between them. This chain joins TRBV4-3 and TRBJ2-7; TRBD2 might be the D (6 bases). The sequencing sample was made of PBMCs. The clonotype comes from a woman aged 18-29 years in good health and CMV-seronegative. CDR3 loop: CASSRGTSGRYEQYF. CDR3 coding DNA: TGCGCCAGCAGCAGAGGGACGAGCGGGCGCTACGAGCAGTACTTC.